The rows below give T cell receptor beta chains drawn from one sample of a study of blood T cell repertoires in COVID-19. Only in-frame clones appear in the TCRdb table, and some are missing; sequencing was by immunoSEQ multiplex PCR. This sample carries around 300,000 clones, roughly 90% of them seen once, and the ten largest clones take 0.75% to 1%. The specimen was PBMCs or T cells enriched from blood (not recorded which). The source is a woman aged 25-40 years who had recovered from COVID-19. Both conserved end residues are part of each CDR3. The order of the fields is CDR3 DNA, CDR3 protein, clone size, J gene, V gene, D gene. A D gene is named only where the DNA matches it firmly. The listing skips clone size in some rows; elsewhere it reads once, few, many or a size class.

CDR3nt: TGTGCCAGCAGTTCCGGCCGGGACAGCTCCTACAATGAGCAGTTCTTC
CDR3aa: CASSSGRDSSYNEQFF
abundance: .
j_gene: TRBJ2-1
v_gene: TRBV25-1
d_gene: TRBD1

CDR3nt: TGTGCCAGCAGCCCGAGTAGGGGGCGGGTGAACACTGAAGCTTTCTTT
CDR3aa: CASSPSRGRVNTEAFF
abundance: .
j_gene: TRBJ1-1
v_gene: TRBV9
d_gene: TRBD1

CDR3nt: TGTGCCAGCAGCTCTAAACACAGGGGTGGGCAGTTCTTC
CDR3aa: CASSSKHRGGQFF
abundance: .
j_gene: TRBJ2-1
v_gene: TRBV7-6
d_gene: TRBD1

CDR3nt: TGTGCCAGCACGAGCGGGATGGCTAGAGAGCAGTACTTC
CDR3aa: CASTSGMAREQYF
abundance: .
j_gene: TRBJ2-7
v_gene: TRBV2
d_gene: TRBD2

CDR3nt: TGTGCCAGCAGCTTTCACCCCCCCAGCTCCTATAATTCACCCCTCCACTTT
CDR3aa: CASSFHPPSSYNSPLHF
abundance: .
j_gene: TRBJ1-6
v_gene: TRBV7-2
d_gene: .

CDR3nt: TGTGCCAGCAGCGTACAGGGCTCTTCCTACGAGCAGTACTTC
CDR3aa: CASSVQGSSYEQYF
abundance: .
j_gene: TRBJ2-7
v_gene: TRBV9
d_gene: .

CDR3nt: TGTGCCACCAGTGAATCTCCGGGAGCCATTCAGTACTTC
CDR3aa: CATSESPGAIQYF
abundance: .
j_gene: TRBJ2-4
v_gene: TRBV24-1
d_gene: .

CDR3nt: TGTGCCAGCAGCCAAGGTAGTGGAAGCGGTACAGATACGCAGTATTTT
CDR3aa: CASSQGSGSGTDTQYF
abundance: .
j_gene: TRBJ2-3
v_gene: TRBV3-1/TRBV3-2
d_gene: .

CDR3nt: TGTGCCAGCAGCTTAGGGTCGGGGGGGCGAAAGACCCAGTACTTC
CDR3aa: CASSLGSGGRKTQYF
abundance: .
j_gene: TRBJ2-5
v_gene: TRBV11-3
d_gene: TRBD2

CDR3nt: TGTGCCAGCAGTGATGCCAGCTATGGCTACACCTTC
CDR3aa: CASSDASYGYTF
abundance: .
j_gene: TRBJ1-2
v_gene: TRBV2
d_gene: .

CDR3nt: TGCAGCGTTGACTCACAGGGGTCCCACAATGAGCAGTTCTTC
CDR3aa: CSVDSQGSHNEQFF
abundance: .
j_gene: TRBJ2-1
v_gene: TRBV29-1
d_gene: TRBD1

CDR3nt: TGTGCCAGCCCCCCTTCGGGGATGGGCAGCACTGAAGCTTTCTTT
CDR3aa: CASPPSGMGSTEAFF
abundance: few
j_gene: TRBJ1-1
v_gene: TRBV28
d_gene: .

CDR3nt: TGTGCCAGCAGTGAGGACAGGGGGACTTACAATGAGCAGTTCTTC
CDR3aa: CASSEDRGTYNEQFF
abundance: few
j_gene: TRBJ2-1
v_gene: TRBV2
d_gene: TRBD1

CDR3nt: TGTGCCAGCTTACCGGGGGGACGCCGGAACACTGAAGCTTTCTTT
CDR3aa: CASLPGGRRNTEAFF
abundance: .
j_gene: TRBJ1-1
v_gene: TRBV28
d_gene: .

CDR3nt: TGTGCCACCAGCACTAGGCGCAATCAGCCCCAGCATTTT
CDR3aa: CATSTRRNQPQHF
abundance: .
j_gene: TRBJ1-5
v_gene: TRBV15
d_gene: .

CDR3nt: TGCAGCGCCCAGCAACAGGGCAATCAGCCCCAGCATTTT
CDR3aa: CSAQQQGNQPQHF
abundance: .
j_gene: TRBJ1-5
v_gene: TRBV29-1
d_gene: .

CDR3nt: TGTGCCAGCAGCTCGGAGACAGGCCACTATGGCTACACCTTC
CDR3aa: CASSSETGHYGYTF
abundance: .
j_gene: TRBJ1-2
v_gene: TRBV7-8
d_gene: .

CDR3nt: TGCGCCAGCAGCTTAGACCACAGACATATGATAAATTCACCCCTCCACTTT
CDR3aa: CASSLDHRHMINSPLHF
abundance: once
j_gene: TRBJ1-6
v_gene: TRBV5-1
d_gene: .

CDR3nt: TGTGCCAGCAGCCACTATAAGAAAGTAAATAACAGGGGGAATAGCAATCAGCCCCAGCATTTT
CDR3aa: CASSHYKKVNNRGNSNQPQHF
abundance: .
j_gene: TRBJ1-5
v_gene: TRBV21-1
d_gene: .

CDR3nt: TGTGCCAGCAGCGTAGAAAGGACTTACCTTTACAATGAGCAGTTCTTC
CDR3aa: CASSVERTYLYNEQFF
abundance: once
j_gene: TRBJ2-1
v_gene: TRBV9
d_gene: .

CDR3nt: TGTGCCAGCAGCTCTCAAGAGACCCAGTACTTC
CDR3aa: CASSSQETQYF
abundance: .
j_gene: TRBJ2-5
v_gene: TRBV7-9
d_gene: .

CDR3nt: TGTGCCAGCAGCCAGACGGGCAATGGAGGGACAGATACGCAGTATTTT
CDR3aa: CASSQTGNGGTDTQYF
abundance: once
j_gene: TRBJ2-3
v_gene: TRBV4-2
d_gene: .